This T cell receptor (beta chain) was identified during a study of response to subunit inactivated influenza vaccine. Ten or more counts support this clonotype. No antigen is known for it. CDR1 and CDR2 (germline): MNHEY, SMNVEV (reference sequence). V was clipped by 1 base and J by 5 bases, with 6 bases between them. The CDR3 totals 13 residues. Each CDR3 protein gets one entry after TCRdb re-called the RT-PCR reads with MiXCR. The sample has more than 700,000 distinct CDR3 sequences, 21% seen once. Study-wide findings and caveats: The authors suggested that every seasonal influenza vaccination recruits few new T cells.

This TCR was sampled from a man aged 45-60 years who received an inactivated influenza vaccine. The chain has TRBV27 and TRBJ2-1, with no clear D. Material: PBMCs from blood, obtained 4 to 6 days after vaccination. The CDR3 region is CASSLLGDNEQFF. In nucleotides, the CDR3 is TGTGCCAGCAGTTTATTGGGTGACAATGAGCAGTTCTTC.